This note documents a single T cell receptor (beta chain) sequence. Looked up from germline, CDR1 is WSHSY and CDR2 is SAAADI. CDR3 length equals 13 residues. Trimming stripped 2 bases from V and 4 bases from J, with 8 bases between. Both 60 Vbeta primers and 13 Jbeta primers went into the PCR. Profiled with immunoSEQ multiplex PCR; TCRdb holds only in-frame clones, not every one. The sample yields under 200,000 clones, 65% to 80% seen once. This entry belongs to a study of cytomegalovirus exposure and HLA in healthy donors. This chain connects TRBV10-2 to TRBJ1-1; D gene uncertain. Sequencing was done on a sample of PBMCs. The receptor comes from a woman between 45 and 60 years old in good health and CMV-seropositive. Here the CDR3 reads CASSEEGRTEAFF. The CDR3 DNA follows: TGCGCCAGCAGTGAGGAGGGCCGCACTGAAGCTTTCTTT.